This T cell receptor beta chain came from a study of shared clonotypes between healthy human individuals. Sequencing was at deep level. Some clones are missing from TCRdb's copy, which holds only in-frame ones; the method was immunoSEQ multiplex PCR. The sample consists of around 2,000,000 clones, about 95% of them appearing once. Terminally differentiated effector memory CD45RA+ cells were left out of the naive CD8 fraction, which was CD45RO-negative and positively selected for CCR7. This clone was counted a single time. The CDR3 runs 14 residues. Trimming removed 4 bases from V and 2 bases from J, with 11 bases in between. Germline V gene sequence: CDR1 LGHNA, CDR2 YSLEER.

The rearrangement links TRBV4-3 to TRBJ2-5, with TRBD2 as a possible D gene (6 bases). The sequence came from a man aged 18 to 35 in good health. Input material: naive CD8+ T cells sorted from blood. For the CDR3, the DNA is TGCGCCAGCAGCCTCGGACTAAGTCAAGAGACCCAGTACTTC. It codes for CASSLGLSQETQYF.